The T cell receptor beta chain under discussion was sequenced for a study of identical twins. Regarding the study as a whole: Within cord blood, abundant beta clonotypes carried fewer insertions, but memory repertoires showed no such trend.

A word on this clonotype: The antigen is unknown.

The junction had 7 bases not matched to a gene; V was cut back by 0 bases and J by 1 base. Germline V gene lookup returns CDR1 SGDLS and CDR2 YYNGEE. The length of the CDR3 is 18 residues. TCRdb re-called the 5' RACE reads through MiXCR, storing one row per CDR3 protein. Here the sample spans about 520,000 distinct CDR3 sequences, around 20% being singletons. These data were also reused for a study on T cells expressing NK-cell markers. Turning to that study: In the group of eight sequenced donors, seven were HCMV-seropositive and one was seronegative. Dominant NKG2C+ clonotypes accounted for about 1.0-7.0% of CD8+ T cells in several donors. These clonotypes additionally ranked first within the CD3+CD56-NKG2C+ fraction of a few donors.

The sequencing input was CD4+ T cells sorted from blood. This receptor was obtained from a woman younger than 30 in good health. The chain recombines TRBV9 with TRBJ2-1, with 10 bases identical to TRBD2. CDR3 protein: CASSVGLAGVRSYNEQFF. CDR3 coding DNA: TGTGCCAGCAGCGTAGGGCTAGCGGGAGTGAGGTCCTACAATGAGCAGTTCTTC.